This T cell receptor (beta chain) was observed in a study of technical replicates of blood from several donors. Libraries were prepared by immunoSEQ multiplex PCR; TCRdb keeps only in-frame clonotypes and omits some of them. The sample comprises over 50,000 clones, more than 75% of which are singletons, and 4% to 5.5% rests with the top ten. This clone was counted once. CDR3 length: 16 amino acids. The chain joins TRBV7-5 to TRBJ1-6; the table's D call TRBD1 went unverified against the DNA. TRBV7-5 corresponds to a pseudogene. The sequenced sample was PBMCs. This TCR came from a human donor in good health. Some clones in this sample may be carry-over from other donors' samples. The DNA of the CDR3 is TGTGTCAGAAGCGATGGGGACAGGGGGGTAGGATCACCCCTCCACTTT. Translating gives CVRSDGDRGVGSPLHF.